These 27 T cell receptor beta chains were all obtained from the same sample, sequenced in a study of identical twins. MiXCR was run by TCRdb on the 5' RACE reads, yielding one entry per CDR3 protein. The table records about 470,000 distinct CDR3 sequences, approximately 25% of them present only once. These data also formed part of another study, on T cells expressing NK-cell markers.

Sequenced input: CD4+ T cells sorted from blood. The receptors come from a young woman in good health.

The chain has TRBV7-9 and TRBJ1-2; D is uncertain. In germline, CDR1 is SEHNR, CDR2 FQNEAQ (reference sequence). The germline V and J ends were trimmed by 5 bases and 8 bases, with 15 bases remaining between them. This CDR3 region has 13 residues. The CDR3 spells CASSRGDKDGYTF. The CDR3, as DNA: TGTGCCAGCAGCCGAGGAGATAAGGACGGCTACACCTTC.

This clonotype came up a few times. J is TRBJ2-5 and V is TRBV3-1; unclear D gene. From germline, CDR1 is LGHDT and CDR2 YNNKEL (reference sequence). The CDR3 has 13 amino acids. V was trimmed by 2 bases and J by 2 bases, leaving 6 bases between them. The CDR3 spells CASSQRAQETQYF. The CDR3 bases are TGTGCCAGCAGCCAACGGGCACAAGAGACCCAGTACTTC.

V usage is TRBV9 and J usage is TRBJ2-7, with 8 bases identical to TRBD1. Germline values: CDR1 SGDLS, CDR2 YYNGEE. V gave up 4 bases and J gave up 1 base; unmatched junction bases: 4. The CDR3 is 14 residues long. The DNA for the CDR3 is TGTGCCAGCAGCATAACAGGGGGGTCCTACGAGCAGTACTTC. It codes for CASSITGGSYEQYF.

This clonotype was seen a handful of times. The CDR3 spells CSAVDRFANQPQHF. In nucleotides, the CDR3 is TGCAGTGCCGTGGACCGGTTCGCCAATCAGCCCCAGCATTTT. The genes are TRBV20-1 and TRBJ1-5; unclear D gene. The CDR3 loop spans 14 amino acids. The germline gives CDR1 DFQATT, CDR2 SNEGSKA (reference sequence). With 6 bases removed from V and 3 bases from J, the gap between germline ends came to 15 bases.

The rearrangement uses TRBV7-9 and TRBJ2-2; the match to TRBD2 covers 10 bases. The germline CDR1 and CDR2 sequences are SEHNR and FQNEAQ (reference sequence). The ends lost 5 bases at V and 0 bases at J; junction bases unmatched: 6. This CDR3 region has 17 residues. CDR3 loop: CASSQIAGGPNTGELFF. CDR3 in DNA: TGTGCCAGCAGCCAAATAGCGGGAGGCCCGAACACCGGGGAGCTGTTTTTT.

This clonotype has just a few counts. This sequence joins TRBV6-1 and TRBJ1-5; no definite D call. Germline loops: CDR1 MNHNS, CDR2 SASEGT. V lost 1 base to trimming and J lost 4 bases, with 2 bases between them. CDR3 size: 12 residues. CDR3 in amino acids: CASSEVNQPQHF. Here the CDR3 DNA reads TGTGCCAGCAGTGAAGTTAATCAGCCCCAGCATTTT.

This clonotype was counted between two and nine times. The chain employs TRBV5-1 and TRBJ1-6; possibly TRBD1 for D (5 bases). CDR1 and CDR2 from the germline V gene are SGHRS and YFSETQ. The CDR3 consists of 15 residues. V lost 4 bases and J 9 bases, leaving 17 bases between the germline ends. The CDR3 DNA is TGCGCCAGCAGCCTGGGGGAAGAAGCCATTTCACCCCTCCACTTT. It yields the protein CASSLGEEAISPLHF.

This sequence joins TRBV7-2 and TRBJ2-2; the match to TRBD2 covers 8 bases. CDR3 length equals 13 residues. The V segment lost 5 bases and the J segment 8 bases; nucleotides outside the gene matches: 4. CDR1 is SGHTA, CDR2 FQGNSA, per germline. The CDR3, as DNA: TGTGCCAGCAGCCCGGGGGGGAGAGGGGAGCTGTTTTTT. Translated: CASSPGGRGELFF.

This clonotype was seen a few times. J is TRBJ1-3 and V is TRBV5-1; D is unresolved. CDR3 length equals 15 residues. The V gene's germline CDR1 is SGHRS and CDR2 YFSETQ. Trimming removed 0 bases from V and 7 bases from J, with 14 bases in between. This CDR3 reads CASSLGPGPGNTIYF. The DNA of the CDR3 is TGCGCCAGCAGCTTGGGTCCCGGACCCGGGAACACCATATATTTT. Full variable domain (rest looked up from reference TRBV5-1 and TRBJ1-3): KAGVTQTPRYLIKTRGQQVTLSCSPISGHRSVSWYQQTPGQGLQFLFEYFSETQRNKGNFPGRFSGRQFSNSRSEMNVSTLELGDSALYLCASSLGPGPGNTIYFGEGSWLTVV.

This clonotype was recorded a few times. This chain uses TRBV20-1 with TRBJ2-1, with D possibly matching TRBD2 (6 bases). The CDR3 runs 13 residues. Trimming stripped 0 bases from V and 8 bases from J, with 11 bases between. In germline, CDR1 is DFQATT, CDR2 SNEGSKA (reference sequence). In DNA, the CDR3 is TGCAGTGCTAGAGATCAGGGACTCGATGAGCAGTTCTTC. Translating it yields CSARDQGLDEQFF.

The chain carries TRBV30 and TRBJ2-5, with a tentative D call TRBD1 (5 bases). This CDR3 has 12 amino acids. V lost 0 bases and J lost 6, with 8 bases in between. Germline loops: CDR1 GTSNPN, CDR2 SVGIG (reference sequence). In nucleotides, the CDR3 is TGTGCCTGGAGTGTCCAGGGTCAGACCCAGTACTTC. This codes for CAWSVQGQTQYF. The full variable domain, completed using reference TRBV30 and TRBJ2-5, is SQTIHQWPATLVQPVGSPLSLECTVEGTSNPNLYWYRQAAGRGLQLLFYSVGIGQISSEVPQNLSASRPQDRQFILSSKKLLLSDSGFYLCAWSVQGQTQYFGPGTRLLVL.

The chain is built from TRBV6-2 or TRBV6-3 and TRBJ2-3, with TRBD1 identical over 7 bases. Trimming removed 4 bases from V and 0 bases from J; junction bases left unmatched: 13. This CDR3 has 18 residues. Germline CDR1 is MNHEY and CDR2 is SVGEGT. The chain's CDR3 is CASSSRTGLQGSTDTQYF. The DNA of the CDR3 is TGTGCCAGCAGTTCGCGGACGGGCTTACAGGGGAGCACAGATACGCAGTATTTT.

This clonotype was detected ten times or more. The chain uses TRBV7-9 and TRBJ2-2, with D hard to call. CDR1 is SEHNR, CDR2 FQNEAQ, per germline (reference sequence). V shed 5 bases and J shed 8 bases, with 15 bases lying between them. This CDR3 comprises 14 residues. Here the CDR3 DNA reads TGTGCCAGCAGCCCCGCGCTGCGAGGTGGGGAGCTGTTTTTT. As protein: CASSPALRGGELFF.

The chain joins TRBV6-6 to TRBJ2-1; possible D gene TRBD2, 5 bases. CDR1 is MNHNY, CDR2 SVGAGI, per germline (reference sequence). The CDR3 length is 10 residues. Trimming stripped 8 bases from V and 6 bases from J, with 5 bases between. The CDR3 sequence: CASGSNEQFF. As DNA, the CDR3 is TGTGCCAGCGGGAGCAATGAGCAGTTCTTC.

The chain uses TRBV20-1 and TRBJ1-4; 8 nucleotides align to TRBD1. J lost 8 bases, V lost 4 bases, and 9 bases had no gene match. This CDR3 is 14 amino acids long. CDR1 is DFQATT and CDR2 is SNEGSKA in the germline V gene (reference sequence). The CDR3 bases are TGCAGTGCTAAGTCAGACAGGGGTCCCGAAAAACTGTTTTTT. Protein: CSAKSDRGPEKLFF.

This sequence joins TRBV9 and TRBJ2-7, with a tentative D call TRBD2 (5 bases). The CDR3 covers 14 residues. Germline V gene sequence: CDR1 SGDLS, CDR2 YYNGEE. Trimming took 0 bases from V and 6 from J, leaving 13 bases between them. CDR3 nucleotides: TGTGCCAGCAGCGTAGAGATCGGGAAGTTCGAGCAGTACTTC. This codes for CASSVEIGKFEQYF. The variable domain in full, completed from reference TRBV9 and TRBJ2-7, reads DSGVTQTPKHLITATGQRVTLRCSPRSGDLSVYWYQQSLDQGLQFLIQYYNGEERAKGNILERFSAQQFPDLHSELNLSSLELGDSALYFCASSVEIGKFEQYFGPGTRLTVT.

Details on this clonotype: At one end the junction does not follow the germline gene, possibly because of a read error. V and J are TRBV7-8 and TRBJ1-1; 8 nucleotides agree with TRBD1. This CDR3 is built from 12 residues. Germline assignment: CDR1 SGHVS and CDR2 FQNEAQ. This chain's CDR3 is CASSVAQGGAFF. CDR3 DNA sequence: TGTGCCAGCAGCGTAGCACAGGGGGGAGCTTTCTTT.

This clonotype was seen more than once but under ten times. The chain is built from TRBV5-1 and TRBJ2-7; 9 bases map to TRBD1. CDR3 length: 14 residues. Germline V gives CDR1 SGHRS, CDR2 YFSETQ. J lost 7 bases, V lost 6 bases, and 11 bases had no gene match. The CDR3 region is CASTPLQGASEQYF. CDR3 bases: TGCGCCAGCACCCCCCTACAGGGGGCGAGTGAGCAGTACTTC.

A few counts support this clonotype. The chain employs TRBV20-1 and TRBJ2-7, with a possible D match to TRBD1 (6 bases). Germline-derived CDR1 and CDR2 are DFQATT and SNEGSKA (reference sequence). Trimming took off 2 bases at V and 3 bases at J, with 11 bases between the two ends. The CDR3 runs to 13 residues. The CDR3 loop reads CSARPLGGYEQYF. As DNA, the CDR3 is TGCAGTGCTAGACCTCTAGGGGGCTACGAGCAGTACTTC.

The chain links TRBV20-1 to TRBJ2-7, with D perhaps matching TRBD2 (6 bases). V lost 6 bases to trimming and J lost 2 bases, with 17 bases between them. Germline values: CDR1 DFQATT, CDR2 SNEGSKA (reference sequence). The CDR3 is made up of 14 amino acids. The CDR3 protein is CSATFIAAAYEQYF. CDR3 DNA: TGCAGTGCCACCTTTATAGCGGCTGCCTACGAGCAGTACTTC.

The sample holds one count of this clonotype. The chain has TRBV20-1 and TRBJ2-7; tentatively, D is TRBD2 (5 bases). The CDR3 length is 14 residues. Per the germline V gene, CDR1 is DFQATT and CDR2 is SNEGSKA (reference sequence). Trimming pared 1 base from V and 5 bases from J, leaving 15 bases between. The CDR3 protein is CSARALRGPHEQYF. The CDR3 DNA follows: TGCAGTGCTAGAGCCCTCAGAGGGCCCCACGAGCAGTACTTC.

V is TRBV7-2 and J is TRBJ2-3, with D perhaps matching TRBD1 (5 bases). V shed 5 bases and J shed 2 bases, with 17 bases lying between them. Germline V gene sequence: CDR1 SGHTA, CDR2 FQGNSA. The CDR3 is made up of 16 amino acids. CDR3 DNA: TGTGCCAGCAGCGGTCGGACACAAGATCTCACAGATACGCAGTATTTT. Translated, it gives CASSGRTQDLTDTQYF.

The rearrangement joins TRBV4-1 to TRBJ2-5; D is unresolved. CDR3 length: 14 amino acids. Deletions cut 0 bases from V and 2 bases from J, with 7 bases between. Germline CDR1 is MGHRA and CDR2 is YSYEKL. CDR3 region: CASSQEADQETQYF. As DNA, the CDR3 is TGCGCCAGCAGCCAAGAAGCCGATCAAGAGACCCAGTACTTC.

The rearrangement links TRBV5-1 to TRBJ1-2; D remains ambiguous. Germline CDR1 reads SGHRS; CDR2 reads YFSETQ. Trimming removed 0 bases at V and 4 bases at J, with 19 bases between. The CDR3 runs to 17 residues. This CDR3 is CASSLATVGPAGYGYTF. The CDR3 DNA is TGCGCCAGCAGCTTGGCCACGGTCGGGCCCGCGGGCTATGGCTACACCTTC.

The gene calls are TRBV7-2 and TRBJ1-2, with D possibly being TRBD1 (5 bases). Germline V gives CDR1 SGHTA, CDR2 FQGNSA. This CDR3 has 16 residues. The ends were cut back, 3 bases at V and 0 bases at J, with 14 bases in the middle. The CDR3 nucleotides are TGTGCCAGCAGCTTCTACGGGAGGGGAACTAACTATGGCTACACCTTC. Translation gives CASSFYGRGTNYGYTF.

The genes are TRBV12-3 or TRBV12-4 and TRBJ2-1; 7 bases fit TRBD1. Trimming took 6 bases from V and 7 from J; bases not matched to a gene: 3. The CDR3 contains 12 residues. As DNA, the CDR3 is TGTGCCAGCAGGACCAGGGGGAATGAGCAGTTCTTC. Translated, it gives CASRTRGNEQFF.

This clonotype appeared a few times. This rearrangement joins TRBV25-1 to TRBJ2-2; D may be TRBD2 (5 bases). The CDR3 covers 15 residues. V was cut by 3 bases and J by 3 bases, with 11 bases left in between. Germline loops: CDR1 MGHDK, CDR2 SYGVNS. The CDR3 sequence is CASSDLEGHTGELFF. The CDR3 nucleotides are TGTGCCAGCAGTGATCTAGAGGGCCACACCGGGGAGCTGTTTTTT.